Listed here are 6 T cell receptor beta chains from one sample, sequenced in a study of cytomegalovirus exposure and HLA in healthy donors. The PCR made use of 60 Vbeta and 13 Jbeta primers. Only in-frame clones appear in the TCRdb table, and some are missing; sequencing was by immunoSEQ multiplex PCR. This repertoire comprises around 65,000 clones; its ten largest clones make up about a sixth. Source material: PBMCs. The receptors stem from a boy aged 5-17 years in good health and CMV-seronegative.

The chain employs TRBV7-8 and TRBJ2-5; TRBD1 matches 9 bases. Trimming took 5 bases from V and 1 from J; bases not matched to a gene: 2. The CDR3 loop spans 14 amino acids. The germline V gene encodes CDR1 SGHVS and CDR2 FQNEAQ. CDR3 residues: CASSKDRGQETQYF. The CDR3 DNA reads as TGTGCCAGCAGCAAGGACAGGGGCCAAGAGACCCAGTACTTC.

The chain is built from TRBV6-1 and TRBJ1-2, with D tentatively TRBD1 (6 bases). Germline-derived CDR1 and CDR2 are MNHNS and SASEGT. This CDR3 has 13 amino acids. V was clipped by 3 bases and J by 8 bases, with 13 bases between them. CDR3 sequence: CASSEGARGGYTF. The CDR3 DNA sequence: TGTGCCAGCAGTGAGGGGGCCAGGGGCGGCTACACCTTC.

Comments on this clone: The same CDR3 also results from other DNA sequences found in this sample. The chain carries TRBV6-6 and TRBJ1-5, with D possibly being TRBD1 (5 bases). This CDR3 has 15 amino acids. Per germline, CDR1 MNHNY and CDR2 SVGAGI (reference sequence). V gave up 5 bases and J gave up 5 bases, with 16 bases separating them. This CDR3 reads CASSKRTPGDQPQHF. The CDR3 bases are TGTGCCAGCAGTAAAAGGACACCAGGTGATCAGCCCCAGCATTTT.

The gene calls are TRBV5-1 and TRBJ1-4, with a tentative D call TRBD1 (6 bases). V dropped 2 bases and J dropped 7 bases, with 15 bases sitting between them. CDR3 length: 15 residues. Germline CDR1 is SGHRS and CDR2 is YFSETQ. CDR3 residues: CASSLQGQVGEKLFF. The CDR3 nucleotides are TGCGCCAGCAGCTTACAGGGCCAGGTTGGTGAAAAACTGTTTTTT.

The rearrangement uses TRBV4-2 and TRBJ1-2; D not certain. The CDR3 contains 14 residues. Germline assignment: CDR1 LGHNA and CDR2 YNFKEQ. V lost 4 bases and J lost 3, with 12 bases in between. The CDR3 bases are TGTGCCAGCAGCCCCGACAATTCTTACTATGGCTACACCTTC. Encoded protein: CASSPDNSYYGYTF.

The chain uses TRBV4-1 and TRBJ2-7, with 9 bases matching TRBD2. The CDR3 totals 15 residues. Germline CDR1 and CDR2: MGHRA and YSYEKL. J gave up 3 bases and V 1 base, and 4 bases lay outside the gene matches. In nucleotides, the CDR3 is TGCGCCAGCAGCCAAGGGACTAGCGCTTACTACGAGCAGTACTTC. This codes for CASSQGTSAYYEQYF.